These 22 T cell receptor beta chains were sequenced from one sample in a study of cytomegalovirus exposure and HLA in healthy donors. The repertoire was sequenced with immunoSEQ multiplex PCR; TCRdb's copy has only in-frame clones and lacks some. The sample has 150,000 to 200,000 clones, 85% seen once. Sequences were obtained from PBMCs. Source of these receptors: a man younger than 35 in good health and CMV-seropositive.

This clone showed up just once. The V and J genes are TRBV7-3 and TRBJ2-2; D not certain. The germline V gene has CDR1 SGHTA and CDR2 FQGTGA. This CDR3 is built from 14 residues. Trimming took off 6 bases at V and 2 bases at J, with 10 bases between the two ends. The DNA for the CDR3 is TGTGCCAGCAGTTGGGCAGGAAACACCGGGGAGCTGTTTTTT. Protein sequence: CASSWAGNTGELFF.

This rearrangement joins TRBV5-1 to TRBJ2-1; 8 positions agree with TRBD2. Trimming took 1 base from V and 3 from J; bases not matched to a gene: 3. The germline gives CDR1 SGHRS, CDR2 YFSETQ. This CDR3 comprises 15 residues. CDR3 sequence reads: CASSLTGGVYNEQFF. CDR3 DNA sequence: TGCGCCAGCAGCTTGACGGGGGGGGTCTACAATGAGCAGTTCTTC. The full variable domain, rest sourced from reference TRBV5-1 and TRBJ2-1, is KAGVTQTPRYLIKTRGQQVTLSCSPISGHRSVSWYQQTPGQGLQFLFEYFSETQRNKGNFPGRFSGRQFSNSRSEMNVSTLELGDSALYLCASSLTGGVYNEQFFGPGTRLTVL.

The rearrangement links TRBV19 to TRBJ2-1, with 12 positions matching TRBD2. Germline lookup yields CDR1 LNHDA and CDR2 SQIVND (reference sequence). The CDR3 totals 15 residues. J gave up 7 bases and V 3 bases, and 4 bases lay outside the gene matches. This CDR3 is CASSIEGTSGNEQFF. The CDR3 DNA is TGTGCCAGTAGTATTGAAGGGACTAGCGGGAATGAGCAGTTCTTC.

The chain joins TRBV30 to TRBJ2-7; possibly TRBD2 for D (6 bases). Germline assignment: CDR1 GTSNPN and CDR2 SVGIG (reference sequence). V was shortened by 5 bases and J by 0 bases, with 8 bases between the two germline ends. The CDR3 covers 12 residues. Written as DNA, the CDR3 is TGTGCCTGGGGACTAAGCTCCTACGAGCAGTACTTC. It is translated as CAWGLSSYEQYF.

This CDR3 is CSVEGPAGVTDTQYF. The CDR3 region has the DNA TGCAGCGTTGAAGGGCCAGCGGGAGTCACAGATACGCAGTATTTT. V is TRBV29-1 and J is TRBJ2-3; 8 positions match TRBD2. V was clipped by 1 base and J by 2 bases; unmatched bases: 5. There are 15 residues in the CDR3. CDR1 SQVTM and CDR2 ANQGSEA come from the germline V gene.

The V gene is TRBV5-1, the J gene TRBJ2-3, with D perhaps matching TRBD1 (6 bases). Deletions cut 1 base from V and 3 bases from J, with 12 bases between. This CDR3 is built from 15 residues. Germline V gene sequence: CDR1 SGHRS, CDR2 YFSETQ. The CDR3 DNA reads TGCGCCAGCAGCTTGTCTCTGGGGGCAACAGATACGCAGTATTTT. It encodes CASSLSLGATDTQYF.

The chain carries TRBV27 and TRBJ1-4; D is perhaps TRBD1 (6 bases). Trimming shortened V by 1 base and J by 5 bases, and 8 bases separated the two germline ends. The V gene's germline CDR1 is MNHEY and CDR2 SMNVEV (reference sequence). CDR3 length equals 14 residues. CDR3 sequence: CASSLYGTNEKLFF. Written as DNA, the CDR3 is TGTGCCAGCAGTTTATACGGGACAAATGAAAAACTGTTTTTT. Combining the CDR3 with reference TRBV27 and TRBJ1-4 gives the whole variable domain EAQVTQNPRYLITVTGKKLTVTCSQNMNHEYMSWYRQDPGLGLRQIYYSMNVEVTDKGDVPEGYKVSRKEKRNFPLILESPSPNQTSLYFCASSLYGTNEKLFFGSGTQLSVL.

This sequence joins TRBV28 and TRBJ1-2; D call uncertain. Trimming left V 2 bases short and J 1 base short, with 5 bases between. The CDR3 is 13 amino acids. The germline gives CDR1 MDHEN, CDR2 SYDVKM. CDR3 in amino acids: CASSLTDNYGYTF. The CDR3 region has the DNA TGTGCCAGCAGTTTAACAGATAACTATGGCTACACCTTC.

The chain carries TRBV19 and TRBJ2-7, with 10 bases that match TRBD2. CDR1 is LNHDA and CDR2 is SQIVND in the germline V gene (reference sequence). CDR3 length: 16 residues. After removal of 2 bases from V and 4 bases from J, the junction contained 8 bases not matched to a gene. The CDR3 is CASSISLAGATYEQYF. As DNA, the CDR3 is TGTGCCAGTAGTATAAGCCTAGCGGGGGCTACTTACGAGCAGTACTTC.

CDR3 DNA: TGTGCCAGCAGCTTGCAAGCGGGGACTTACGAGCAGTACTTC. This gives the protein CASSLQAGTYEQYF. V and J are TRBV11-3 and TRBJ2-7; 7 bases are a match to TRBD2. The length of the CDR3 is 14 residues. V shed 3 bases and J 4 bases; nucleotides not matched to a gene: 6. Germline CDR1 and CDR2: SGHNT and YENEEA.

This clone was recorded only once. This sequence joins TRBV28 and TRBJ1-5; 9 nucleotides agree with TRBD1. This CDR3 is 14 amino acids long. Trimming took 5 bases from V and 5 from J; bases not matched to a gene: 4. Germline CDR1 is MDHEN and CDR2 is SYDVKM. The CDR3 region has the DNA TGTGCCAGCAGTATCGACAGGGGGGATCAGCCCCAGCATTTT. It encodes CASSIDRGDQPQHF.

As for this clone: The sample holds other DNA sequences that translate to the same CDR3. The CDR3 reads CASSLTGGYGYTF. The CDR3 region has the DNA TGTGCCAGCAGTCTTACAGGGGGGTATGGCTACACCTTC. The chain employs TRBV28 and TRBJ1-2, with 8 bases identical to TRBD1. After removal of 5 bases from V and 5 bases from J, the junction contained 4 bases not matched to a gene. The CDR3 runs to 13 residues. Germline CDR1 is MDHEN and CDR2 is SYDVKM.

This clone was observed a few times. Here the CDR3 reads CASSLSRGNYGYTF. CDR3 nucleotide sequence: TGTGCCAGCAGTTTATCAAGGGGAAACTATGGCTACACCTTC. The gene calls are TRBV27 and TRBJ1-2; perhaps TRBD1 as D (5 bases). The CDR3 spans 14 residues. Trimming removed 0 bases at V and 2 bases at J, with 7 bases between. Germline loops: CDR1 MNHEY, CDR2 SMNVEV (reference sequence).

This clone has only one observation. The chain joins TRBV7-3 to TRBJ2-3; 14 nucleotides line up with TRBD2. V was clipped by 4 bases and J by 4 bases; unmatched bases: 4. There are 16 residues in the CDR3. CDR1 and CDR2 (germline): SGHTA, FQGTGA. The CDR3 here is CASSSGLAGGADTQYF. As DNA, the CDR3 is TGTGCCAGCAGCTCTGGACTAGCGGGGGGAGCAGATACGCAGTATTTT.

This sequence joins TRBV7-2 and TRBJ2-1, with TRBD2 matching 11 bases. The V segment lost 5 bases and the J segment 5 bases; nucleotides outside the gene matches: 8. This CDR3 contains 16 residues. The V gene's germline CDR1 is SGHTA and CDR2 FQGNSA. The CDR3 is CASSPGSGGGHNEQFF. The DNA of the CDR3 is TGTGCCAGCAGCCCTGGTAGCGGGGGGGGCCACAATGAGCAGTTCTTC.

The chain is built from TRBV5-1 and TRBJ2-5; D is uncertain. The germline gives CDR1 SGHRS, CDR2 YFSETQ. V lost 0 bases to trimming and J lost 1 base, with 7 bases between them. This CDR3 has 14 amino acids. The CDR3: CASSLEVSQETQYF. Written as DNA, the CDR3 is TGCGCCAGCAGCTTGGAAGTCAGCCAAGAGACCCAGTACTTC.

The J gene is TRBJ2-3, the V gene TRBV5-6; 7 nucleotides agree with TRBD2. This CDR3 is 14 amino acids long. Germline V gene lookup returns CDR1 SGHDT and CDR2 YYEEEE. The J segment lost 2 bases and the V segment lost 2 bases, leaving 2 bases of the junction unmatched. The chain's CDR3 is CASSFSGTTDTQYF. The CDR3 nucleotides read TGTGCCAGCAGCTTCAGCGGGACCACAGATACGCAGTATTTT. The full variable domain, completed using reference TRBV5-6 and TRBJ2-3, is DAGVTQSPTHLIKTRGQQVTLRCSPKSGHDTVSWYQQALGQGPQFIFQYYEEEERQRGNFPDRFSGHQFPNYSSELNVNALLLGDSALYLCASSFSGTTDTQYFGPGTRLTVL.

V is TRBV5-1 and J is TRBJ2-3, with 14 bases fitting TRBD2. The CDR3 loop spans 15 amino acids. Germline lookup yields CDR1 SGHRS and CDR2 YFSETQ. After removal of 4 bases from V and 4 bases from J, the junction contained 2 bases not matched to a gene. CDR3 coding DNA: TGCGCCAGCAGCCGACTAGCGGGGGGGCCAGATACGCAGTATTTT. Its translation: CASSRLAGGPDTQYF.

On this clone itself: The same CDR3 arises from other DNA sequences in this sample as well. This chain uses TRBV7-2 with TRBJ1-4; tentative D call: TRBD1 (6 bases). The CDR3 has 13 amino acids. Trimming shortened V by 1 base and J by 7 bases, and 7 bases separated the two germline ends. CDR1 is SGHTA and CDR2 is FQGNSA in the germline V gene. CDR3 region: CASSLGQAEKLFF. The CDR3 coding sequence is TGTGCCAGCAGCTTAGGACAGGCTGAAAAACTGTTTTTT.

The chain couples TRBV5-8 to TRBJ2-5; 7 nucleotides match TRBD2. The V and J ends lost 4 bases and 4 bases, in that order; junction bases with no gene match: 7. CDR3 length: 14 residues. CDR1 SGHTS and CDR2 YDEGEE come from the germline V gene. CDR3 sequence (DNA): TGTGCCAGCAGCCCCGATAGCGGGCCAGAGACCCAGTACTTC. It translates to CASSPDSGPETQYF. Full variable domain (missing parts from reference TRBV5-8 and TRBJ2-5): EAGVTQSPTHLIKTRGQQATLRCSPISGHTSVYWYQQALGLGLQFLLWYDEGEERNRGNFPPRFSGRQFPNYSSELNVNALELEDSALYLCASSPDSGPETQYFGPGTRLLVL.

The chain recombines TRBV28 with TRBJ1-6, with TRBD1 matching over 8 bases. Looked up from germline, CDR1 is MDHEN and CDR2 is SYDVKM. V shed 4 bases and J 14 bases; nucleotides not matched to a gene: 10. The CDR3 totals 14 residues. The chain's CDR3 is CASSSHGQGRTLHF. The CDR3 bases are TGTGCCAGCAGTTCCCACGGACAGGGCCGCACCCTCCACTTT.

The CDR3 DNA reads as TGTGCCATCAGTGATGCAGGGGTGAACACCGGGGAGCTGTTTTTT. The encoded protein is CAISDAGVNTGELFF. J is TRBJ2-2 and V is TRBV10-3; D is possibly TRBD1 (6 bases). V was cut by 3 bases and J by 1 base, with 9 bases left in between. CDR1 and CDR2 from the germline V gene are ENHRY and SYGVKD. CDR3 length equals 15 residues.